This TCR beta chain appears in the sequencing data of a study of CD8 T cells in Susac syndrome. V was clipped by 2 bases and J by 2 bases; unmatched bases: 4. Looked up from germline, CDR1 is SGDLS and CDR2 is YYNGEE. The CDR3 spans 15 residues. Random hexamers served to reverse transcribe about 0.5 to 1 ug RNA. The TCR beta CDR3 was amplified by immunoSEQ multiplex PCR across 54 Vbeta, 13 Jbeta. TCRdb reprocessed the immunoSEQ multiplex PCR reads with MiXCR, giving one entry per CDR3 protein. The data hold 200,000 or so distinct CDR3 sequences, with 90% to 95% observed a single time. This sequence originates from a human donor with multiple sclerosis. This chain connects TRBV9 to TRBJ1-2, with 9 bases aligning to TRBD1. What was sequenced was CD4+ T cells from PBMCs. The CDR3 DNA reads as TGTGCCAGCAGCGTTTGGACAGGGGTGAACTATGGCTACACCTTC. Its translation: CASSVWTGVNYGYTF. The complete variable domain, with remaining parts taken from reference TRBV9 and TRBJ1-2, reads DSGVTQTPKHLITATGQRVTLRCSPRSGDLSVYWYQQSLDQGLQFLIQYYNGEERAKGNILERFSAQQFPDLHSELNLSSLELGDSALYFCASSVWTGVNYGYTFGSGTRLTVV.